These T cell receptor beta chains were read from a single sample in a study of Ad26.COV2.S vaccination and SARS-CoV-2 variants. Using immunoSEQ multiplex PCR, the repertoire was profiled, and TCRdb retains in-frame clones only, with some absent. The table has approximately 300,000 clones, about 86% seen once. The source was peripheral blood, collected in a trial of Ad26.COV2.S vaccine versus placebo. All receptors come from a person between 18 and 59 years old who received the Ad26.COV2.S COVID-19 vaccine or a placebo. The CDR3 runs from the conserved cysteine through the conserved F or W. A D gene is named only where the DNA matches it firmly. The size of a clone is reported for some rows only, either as once, few or many, or as a class for expanded clones.

D: NA
size: once
J: TRBJ2-3
V: TRBV5-6
CDR3: CASSLGLGARWGDTQYF
DNA: TGTGCCAGCAGCTTGGGGCTGGGCGCCAGGTGGGGGGATACGCAGTATTTT

D: TRBD1
size: few
J: TRBJ2-2
V: TRBV28
CDR3: CASRYSTGQGRNGELFF
DNA: TGTGCCAGCAGATATTCAACGGGACAGGGGCGGAACGGGGAGCTGTTTTTT

D: NA
size: few
J: TRBJ1-2
V: TRBV9
CDR3: CASSVDAGNRYGYTF
DNA: TGTGCCAGCAGCGTAGACGCAGGGAACCGCTATGGCTACACCTTC

D: NA
size: NA
J: TRBJ1-4
V: TRBV19
CDR3: CASREQGVRTNEKLFF
DNA: TGTGCCAGTAGGGAACAGGGCGTACGAACTAATGAAAAACTGTTTTTT

D: NA
size: NA
J: TRBJ1-1
V: TRBV30
CDR3: CAWSEIRGGGTEAFF
DNA: TGTGCCTGGAGTGAAATCCGTGGGGGGGGCACTGAAGCTTTCTTT

D: NA
size: NA
J: TRBJ1-4
V: TRBV6-2/TRBV6-3
CDR3: CASSYSTGGLFF
DNA: TGTGCCAGCAGTTACTCGACGGGCGGGCTGTTTTTT

D: NA
size: NA
J: TRBJ2-5
V: TRBV5-6
CDR3: CASSLAETQYF
DNA: TGTGCCAGCAGCTTGGCGGAGACCCAGTACTTC

D: NA
size: NA
J: TRBJ2-5
V: TRBV4-3
CDR3: CASSQDGRIDIEAQYF
DNA: TGCGCCAGCAGCCAAGACGGCAGAATAGACATTGAGGCCCAGTACTTC

D: TRBD2
size: NA
J: TRBJ2-3
V: TRBV5-1
CDR3: CASSSTSGSTDTQYF
DNA: TGCGCCAGCAGCTCGACTAGCGGGAGCACAGATACGCAGTATTTT

D: TRBD1
size: NA
J: TRBJ2-5
V: TRBV9
CDR3: CASSAFPGTGQETQYF
DNA: TGTGCCAGCAGCGCTTTCCCAGGGACAGGGCAAGAGACCCAGTACTTC

D: TRBD2
size: NA
J: TRBJ2-6
V: TRBV27
CDR3: CASSLSTGGAGANVLTF
DNA: TGTGCCAGCAGTTTATCGACGGGAGGGGCTGGGGCCAACGTCCTGACTTTC

D: NA
size: NA
J: TRBJ1-1
V: TRBV5-1
CDR3: CASSLTRASMNTEAFF
DNA: TGCGCCAGCAGCTTGACCAGGGCGTCGATGAACACTGAAGCTTTCTTT

D: NA
size: NA
J: TRBJ1-1
V: TRBV3-1/TRBV3-2
CDR3: CASSQGAGSGTEAFF
DNA: TGTGCCAGCAGCCAAGGAGCAGGGTCGGGCACTGAAGCTTTCTTT

D: NA
size: once
J: TRBJ1-3
V: TRBV5-1
CDR3: CASSFGQTTGDTIYF
DNA: TGCGCCAGCAGCTTCGGACAGACAACTGGGGACACCATATATTTT

D: NA
size: NA
J: TRBJ2-7
V: TRBV10-1
CDR3: CAEKTERLEQYF
DNA: TGCGCCGAAAAGACAGAGAGACTCGAGCAGTACTTC

D: TRBD2
size: NA
J: TRBJ2-1
V: TRBV2
CDR3: CASTKAGYATNEQFF
DNA: TGTGCCAGCACCAAAGCGGGGTACGCCACAAATGAGCAGTTCTTC

D: TRBD2
size: few
J: TRBJ2-1
V: TRBV7-2
CDR3: CASSPFIAGYRNEQFF
DNA: TGTGCCAGCAGCCCTTTTATAGCGGGTTATCGTAATGAGCAGTTCTTC

D: NA
size: NA
J: TRBJ2-7
V: TRBV3-1/TRBV3-2
CDR3: CASSPSGRGYEQYF
DNA: TGTGCCAGCAGCCCCTCAGGCAGGGGCTACGAGCAGTACTTC

D: TRBD2
size: NA
J: TRBJ2-3
V: TRBV15
CDR3: CATRSGGRTDTQYF
DNA: TGTGCCACCAGGTCGGGGGGTCGCACAGATACGCAGTATTTT

D: TRBD2
size: NA
J: TRBJ2-2
V: TRBV9
CDR3: CASSPQAGHTGELFF
DNA: TGTGCCAGCAGCCCACAAGCGGGGCACACCGGGGAGCTGTTTTTT

D: NA
size: NA
J: TRBJ2-7
V: TRBV5-1
CDR3: CASSFRQGYEQYF
DNA: TGCGCCAGCAGCTTTAGGCAGGGCTACGAGCAGTACTTC

D: NA
size: NA
J: TRBJ2-2
V: TRBV19
CDR3: CASSAGHEITGELFF
DNA: TGTGCCAGTAGTGCGGGACACGAAATCACCGGGGAGCTGTTTTTT

D: NA
size: NA
J: TRBJ2-3
V: TRBV6-5
CDR3: CASSPPGRRLDTQYF
DNA: TGTGCCAGCAGTCCACCAGGACGGAGGTTGGATACGCAGTATTTT

D: NA
size: NA
J: TRBJ2-5
V: TRBV10-3
CDR3: CAISEPIHQETQYF
DNA: TGTGCCATCAGTGAGCCGATACACCAGGAGACCCAGTACTTC

D: TRBD2
size: NA
J: TRBJ2-5
V: TRBV7-2
CDR3: CASSPQLLAGSAQETQYF
DNA: TGTGCCAGCAGCCCCCAGTTACTAGCGGGATCCGCCCAAGAGACCCAGTACTTC

D: NA
size: NA
J: TRBJ1-1
V: TRBV7-9
CDR3: CASSLEGGTEAFF
DNA: TGTGCCAGCAGCCTTGAGGGAGGCACTGAAGCTTTCTTT

D: NA
size: NA
J: TRBJ1-2
V: TRBV7-9
CDR3: CASSYGQLSYGYTF
DNA: TGTGCCAGCAGCTACGGCCAGCTTAGCTATGGCTACACCTTC

D: TRBD1
size: NA
J: TRBJ2-4
V: TRBV2
CDR3: CASGLGQTIQYF
DNA: TGTGCCAGCGGACTGGGACAGACTATTCAGTACTTC

D: NA
size: NA
J: TRBJ1-2
V: TRBV18
CDR3: CASSPRREFNYGYTF
DNA: TGTGCCAGCTCACCGCGGCGGGAATTTAACTATGGCTACACCTTC

D: NA
size: NA
J: TRBJ1-2
V: TRBV7-9
CDR3: CASSPGLLVYGYTF
DNA: TGTGCCAGCAGCCCCGGACTGTTGGTCTATGGCTACACCTTC

D: TRBD1
size: NA
J: TRBJ1-1
V: TRBV7-2
CDR3: CASSSPWTGGMNTEAFF
DNA: TGTGCCAGCAGCTCGCCCTGGACAGGGGGTATGAACACTGAAGCTTTCTTT

D: TRBD1
size: once
J: TRBJ1-3
V: TRBV19
CDR3: CASSHRQGASGNTIYF
DNA: TGTGCCAGTAGTCACAGACAGGGGGCGAGTGGAAACACCATATATTTT

D: TRBD2
size: NA
J: TRBJ2-5
V: TRBV19
CDR3: CASSAPGLASGETQYF
DNA: TGTGCCAGTAGTGCCCCGGGACTAGCCTCCGGCGAGACCCAGTACTTC

D: NA
size: NA
J: TRBJ1-4
V: TRBV11-2
CDR3: CASSLREKLFF
DNA: TGTGCCAGCAGCTTACGTGAAAAACTGTTTTTT

D: TRBD1
size: NA
J: TRBJ1-2
V: TRBV6-5
CDR3: CASSRDRGFGYTF
DNA: TGTGCCAGCAGCCGGGACAGGGGCTTCGGCTACACCTTC

D: NA
size: NA
J: TRBJ1-1
V: TRBV5-1
CDR3: CASSLGQSNTEAFF
DNA: TGCGCCAGCAGCTTGGGACAGTCGAACACTGAAGCTTTCTTT

D: TRBD1
size: NA
J: TRBJ2-7
V: TRBV30
CDR3: CAWKGATEQYF
DNA: TGTGCCTGGAAGGGGGCGACCGAGCAGTACTTC

D: NA
size: NA
J: TRBJ2-7
V: TRBV9
CDR3: CASSVGGAGPHEQYF
DNA: TGTGCCAGCAGCGTAGGAGGGGCGGGGCCCCACGAGCAGTACTTC

D: TRBD1
size: NA
J: TRBJ1-1
V: TRBV19
CDR3: CASSHRGSNTEAFF
DNA: TGTGCCAGTAGTCACAGGGGGTCGAACACTGAAGCTTTCTTT

D: TRBD1
size: NA
J: TRBJ2-7
V: TRBV28
CDR3: CASSPWDRALSEQYF
DNA: TGTGCCAGCAGTCCGTGGGACAGGGCCCTCAGCGAGCAGTACTTC

D: NA
size: NA
J: TRBJ1-1
V: TRBV6-5
CDR3: CASSSGSAEAFF
DNA: TGTGCCAGCAGTTCGGGTTCCGCTGAAGCTTTCTTT

D: NA
size: NA
J: TRBJ1-1
V: TRBV19
CDR3: CASSVQGNTEAFF
DNA: TGTGCCAGTAGTGTACAGGGGAACACTGAAGCTTTCTTT

D: NA
size: few
J: TRBJ1-2
V: TRBV5-4
CDR3: CASRTDTSGGYTF
DNA: TGTGCCAGCAGAACAGATACCTCGGGTGGCTACACCTTC

D: NA
size: NA
J: TRBJ1-1
V: TRBV6-2/TRBV6-3
CDR3: CASSYSRGLAFF
DNA: TGTGCCAGCAGTTACTCGAGGGGTTTGGCTTTCTTT

D: NA
size: NA
J: TRBJ1-1
V: TRBV5-1
CDR3: CASSSTTQNTEAFF
DNA: TGCGCCAGCAGCTCGACCACCCAGAACACTGAAGCTTTCTTT

D: NA
size: few
J: TRBJ1-4
V: TRBV18
CDR3: CASTTRLDEKLFF
DNA: TGTGCCAGCACCACACGTTTGGATGAAAAACTGTTTTTT

D: NA
size: NA
J: TRBJ2-4
V: TRBV4-3
CDR3: CASSQENPSIQYF
DNA: TGCGCCAGCAGCCAAGAGAACCCCAGCATTCAGTACTTC

D: TRBD2
size: NA
J: TRBJ2-6
V: TRBV7-9
CDR3: CASSLEAGAGANVLTF
DNA: TGTGCCAGCAGCTTAGAGGCGGGAGCTGGGGCCAACGTCCTGACTTTC

D: NA
size: NA
J: TRBJ1-2
V: TRBV9
CDR3: CASSPQEHYGYTF
DNA: TGTGCCAGCAGCCCACAGGAACACTATGGCTACACCTTC

D: NA
size: NA
J: TRBJ1-6
V: TRBV30
CDR3: CAWSPSSYNSPLHF
DNA: TGTGCCTGGAGTCCTAGCTCCTATAATTCACCCCTCCACTTT

D: TRBD1
size: NA
J: TRBJ2-7
V: TRBV4-1
CDR3: CASSQGDRVDEQYF
DNA: TGCGCCAGCAGCCAAGGGGACAGGGTTGACGAGCAGTACTTC

D: NA
size: NA
J: TRBJ2-7
V: TRBV18
CDR3: CASSPQGMGVSPYEQYF
DNA: TGTGCCAGCTCACCCCAAGGGATGGGGGTGTCCCCCTACGAGCAGTACTTC

D: NA
size: NA
J: TRBJ2-2
V: TRBV29-1
CDR3: CSVEGPNTGELFF
DNA: TGCAGCGTTGAAGGACCTAACACCGGGGAGCTGTTTTTT

D: TRBD1
size: NA
J: TRBJ2-2
V: TRBV9
CDR3: CASSIRGTGGSMTGELFF
DNA: TGTGCCAGCAGCATCCGAGGGACAGGGGGAAGTATGACCGGGGAGCTGTTTTTT

D: NA
size: NA
J: TRBJ2-5
V: TRBV5-1
CDR3: CASSQGPVWRQETQYF
DNA: TGCGCCAGCAGCCAAGGACCCGTATGGAGACAAGAGACCCAGTACTTC

D: NA
size: once
J: TRBJ1-1
V: TRBV15
CDR3: CATSRDNRGTEAFF
DNA: TGTGCCACCAGCAGAGATAACAGAGGCACTGAAGCTTTCTTT

D: NA
size: NA
J: TRBJ2-6
V: TRBV6-1
CDR3: CASSAHKSSGANVLTF
DNA: TGTGCCAGCAGTGCACATAAGAGCTCTGGGGCCAACGTCCTGACTTTC